Shown below are 8 T cell receptor beta chains from a single sample sequenced in a study of Ad26.COV2.S vaccination and SARS-CoV-2 variants. As for treatment: about 20 received Ad26.COV2.S at low or high dose, single or two shots; about 5 received placebo; per-sample allocation not given. The study sampled participants on day 63 after the first vaccine or placebo injection. The method was immunoSEQ multiplex PCR; TCRdb's version includes in-frame clones alone and lacks a portion of them. Of hundreds of thousands of clones listed, approximately 92% were seen once; the top ten hold more than 1.5%. This specimen was peripheral blood, taken in a trial of Ad26.COV2.S vaccine versus placebo. The receptors here all came from a person aged 18-60 years who received the Ad26.COV2.S COVID-19 vaccine or a placebo.

The chain combines TRBV12-3 or TRBV12-4 with TRBJ1-2; D not resolved. CDR3 length equals 13 residues. V was cut by 1 base and J by 2 bases, with 5 bases left in between. The CDR3 reads CASSLDKNYGYTF. In nucleotides, the CDR3 is TGTGCCAGCAGTTTAGACAAGAACTATGGCTACACCTTC.

This clone was picked up a small number of times. The same CDR3 can be traced to other DNA sequences in this sample. The chain joins TRBV6-6 to TRBJ1-1; D gene ambiguous. The CDR3 is 13 residues long. Germline V CDR1 and CDR2: MNHNY, SVGAGI (reference sequence). V lost 6 bases to trimming and J lost 1 base, with 9 bases between them. The CDR3 coding sequence is TGTGCCAGCAGCTCCTTAGGGAACACTGAAGCTTTCTTT. This codes for CASSSLGNTEAFF.

This clone was seen a single time. V usage is TRBV5-1 and J usage is TRBJ2-5; D uncertain. CDR3 length equals 15 residues. The V and J ends lost 1 base and 5 bases respectively, with 15 bases between them. Germline lookup yields CDR1 SGHRS and CDR2 YFSETQ. CDR3 loop: CASSLQEDRVETQYF. The DNA of the CDR3 is TGCGCCAGCAGCTTGCAAGAGGATCGGGTGGAGACCCAGTACTTC.

The gene calls are TRBV2 and TRBJ1-6; 7 bases map to TRBD1. Unmatched junction bases numbered 8, after V lost 6 bases and J lost 0 bases. Germline CDR1 reads SNHLY; CDR2 reads FYNNEI. CDR3 length equals 17 residues. The CDR3 spells CASSAGQPSSYNSPLHF. CDR3 DNA: TGTGCCAGCAGCGCGGGACAGCCTAGCTCCTATAATTCACCCCTCCACTTT. The whole variable domain, filled in from reference TRBV2 and TRBJ1-6, reads EPEVTQTPSHQVTQMGQEVILRCVPISNHLYFYWYRQILGQKVEFLVSFYNNEISEKSEIFDDQFSVERPDGSNFTLKIRSTKLEDSAMYFCASSAGQPSSYNSPLHFGNGTRLTVT.

The V and J genes are TRBV19 and TRBJ1-1; D is unclear. The CDR3 is made up of 15 amino acids. Germline V lookup: CDR1 LNHDA, CDR2 SQIVND (reference sequence). Between the trimmed V and J ends, which lost 6 bases and 0 bases, there was a span of 14 bases. The CDR3 DNA sequence: TGTGCCAGTAGCCACACGAAACTCGTGAACACTGAAGCTTTCTTT. Its protein product is CASSHTKLVNTEAFF.

The rearrangement uses TRBV7-9 and TRBJ1-2; TRBD1 is a possible D gene (5 bases). The CDR3 loop spans 16 amino acids. The germline V gene encodes CDR1 SEHNR and CDR2 FQNEAQ (reference sequence). The ends were cut back, 0 bases at V and 6 bases at J, with 17 bases in the middle. CDR3 DNA: TGTGCCAGCAGCTTAGCGCCGCTCAGGGTGTCCGATGGCTACACCTTC. It specifies CASSLAPLRVSDGYTF.

The rearrangement joins TRBV27 to TRBJ2-7, with 9 bases identical to TRBD2. Germline assignment: CDR1 MNHEY and CDR2 SMNVEV (reference sequence). After removal of 6 bases from V and 0 bases from J, the junction contained 6 bases not matched to a gene. The CDR3 is 15 amino acids. The CDR3 here is CASRLAGAYSYEQYF. DNA of the CDR3: TGTGCCAGCAGGTTAGCGGGGGCCTACTCCTACGAGCAGTACTTC.

The chain uses TRBV9 and TRBJ2-1; D is uncertain. The V gene's germline CDR1 is SGDLS and CDR2 YYNGEE. Trimming removed 5 bases from V and 6 bases from J, with 18 bases in between. The CDR3 runs to 15 residues. CDR3 protein: CASSRRAYVGNEQFF. DNA for the CDR3: TGTGCCAGCAGTCGTAGAGCCTACGTCGGCAATGAGCAGTTCTTC. Full variable domain (rest looked up from reference TRBV9 and TRBJ2-1): DSGVTQTPKHLITATGQRVTLRCSPRSGDLSVYWYQQSLDQGLQFLIQYYNGEERAKGNILERFSAQQFPDLHSELNLSSLELGDSALYFCASSRRAYVGNEQFFGPGTRLTVL.